These T cell receptor beta chains were read from a single sample in a study of neurological immune-mediated disorders. MiXCR, applied by TCRdb to the 5' RACE reads, yields one record per CDR3 protein. The sample lists approximately 86,000 distinct CDR3 sequences, 2.5% to 3% seen once, with roughly 1.1% in the top ten. The sequencing sample was made of PBMCs. These receptor sequences come from a woman under 40 with multiple sclerosis. Each CDR3 is given with its conserved first and last residue. A D gene is named only where the DNA matches it firmly. Only part of the rows carry a size: once, few, many, or a class if the clone is expanded.

j_gene | abundance | len | v_gene | d_gene | CDR3nt | CDR3aa
TRBJ1-1 | many | 11 | TRBV29-1 | . | TGCAGCGTTGAACAGGGCGCAGGAGCTTTCTTT | CSVEQGAGAFF
TRBJ2-1 | . | 17 | TRBV7-6 | TRBD2 | TGTGCCAGCAGCCCCGGGACTAGCGGGGCTTCCTACAATGAGCAGTTCTTC | CASSPGTSGASYNEQFF
TRBJ2-7 | many | 13 | TRBV7-6 | . | TGTGCCAGCAGCTTAGTACCGAATGACGAGCAGTACTTC | CASSLVPNDEQYF
TRBJ1-1 | many | 14 | TRBV28 | . | TGTGCCAGCAGGACAGGCTCCATGAACACTGAAGCTTTCTTT | CASRTGSMNTEAFF
TRBJ1-5 | many | 15 | TRBV9 | . | TGTGCCAGCAGCGGGGGTGGCGGGATGGGTCAGCCCCAGCATTTT | CASSGGGGMGQPQHF
TRBJ2-3 | many | 16 | TRBV7-9 | . | TGTGCCAGCAGCCTTCTTCCTGAGAGGGCCGCAGATACGCAGTATTTT | CASSLLPERAADTQYF
TRBJ2-3 | many | 18 | TRBV15 | TRBD2 | TGTGCCACCAGCAGAGATGGGGGACTAGCGGCGAGCACAGATACGCAGTATTTT | CATSRDGGLAASTDTQYF
TRBJ1-5 | many | 17 | TRBV20-1 | . | TGCAGTGCTAGAGATCCCCAGGGTTGGAGTAGCAATCAGCCCCAGCATTTT | CSARDPQGWSSNQPQHF
TRBJ1-3 | many | 17 | TRBV9 | . | TGTGCCAGCAGCGTATCCTCCGGAATCGATCGGGGAAACACCATATATTTT | CASSVSSGIDRGNTIYF
TRBJ2-5 | many | 13 | TRBV11-2 | . | TGTGCCAGCAGCTTAATTCGGGCAGAGACCCAGTACTTC | CASSLIRAETQYF
TRBJ2-5 | many | 14 | TRBV6-5 | . | TGTGCCAGCAGTTTAGGACAGAGAAAAGAGACCCAGTACTTC | CASSLGQRKETQYF
TRBJ2-1 | many | 16 | TRBV10-3 | TRBD2 | TGTGCCATCAGTGGATCTAGCGGGAGCTCCTACAATGAGCAGTTCTTC | CAISGSSGSSYNEQFF
TRBJ2-1 | many | 13 | TRBV20-1 | TRBD2 | TGCAGTGCTCCTCGGGGGAGGGTGGATGAGCAGTTCTTC | CSAPRGRVDEQFF
TRBJ2-3 | many | 14 | TRBV15 | . | TGTGCCACCAGCAGGGATTCTAGCACAGATACGCAGTATTTT | CATSRDSSTDTQYF
TRBJ1-1 | many | 13 | TRBV5-1 | . | TGCGCCAGCAGCTTACAGGGGAACACTGAAGCTTTCTTT | CASSLQGNTEAFF
TRBJ1-1 | many | 16 | TRBV3-1 | . | TGTGCCAGCAGCCAACCCCCCGCCCAGGGTCGGTCTGAAGCTTTCTTT | CASSQPPAQGRSEAFF
TRBJ1-5 | many | 20 | TRBV7-9 | . | TGTGCCAGCAGCTTAGTTGTCGAGGGGCTAGCAGCCCTACACAATCAGCCCCAGCATTTT | CASSLVVEGLAALHNQPQHF
TRBJ2-1 | many | 17 | TRBV19 | TRBD2 | TGTGCCAGTAGTTCCTGGGCTAGCGGGAGCTCCTACAATGAGCAGTTCTTC | CASSSWASGSSYNEQFF
TRBJ2-1 | many | 16 | TRBV11-3 | TRBD2 | TGTGCCAGCAGCTCCCGCAGCGGGAGCTCCTACAATGAGCAGTTCTTC | CASSSRSGSSYNEQFF
TRBJ2-7 | many | 15 | TRBV14 | . | TGTGCCAGCAGCCAAGGTAGCCCCTATGTTTACGAGCAGTACTTC | CASSQGSPYVYEQYF
TRBJ2-3 | many | 17 | TRBV5-8 | TRBD2 | TGTGCCAGCAGCGATCGACTAGCGGGAGGCCTCACAGATACGCAGTATTTT | CASSDRLAGGLTDTQYF
TRBJ2-1 | . | 12 | TRBV9 | . | TGTGCCAGCAGCGTAGGACAGAATGAGCAGTTCTTC | CASSVGQNEQFF
TRBJ1-1 | many | 13 | TRBV7-2 | . | TGTGCCAGCAGCTTACAGGGAGACACTGAAGCTTTCTTT | CASSLQGDTEAFF
TRBJ2-3 | many | 17 | TRBV20-1 | . | TGCAGTGCTAGTTCTCTCGAGCGGCAGATTTTAACAGATACGCAGTATTTT | CSASSLERQILTDTQYF
TRBJ2-4 | many | 14 | TRBV3-1 | TRBD2 | TGTGCCAGCAGCCGGATGACTAGCCTTGGCATTCAGTACTTC | CASSRMTSLGIQYF
TRBJ2-1 | many | 14 | TRBV7-8 | TRBD2 | TGTGCCAGCAGTGCTAGCGGGAGTGCCTGGGAGCAGTTCTTC | CASSASGSAWEQFF
TRBJ1-1 | many | 13 | TRBV11-2 | . | TGTGCCAGCACCCTTAGGGGGAACACTGAAGCTTTCTTT | CASTLRGNTEAFF
TRBJ2-1 | many | 16 | TRBV6-5 | . | TGTGCCAGCACCTCAAGGTACCCGCCCTCCTACAATGAGCAGTTCTTC | CASTSRYPPSYNEQFF
TRBJ2-7 | many | 17 | TRBV16 | . | TGTGCCAGCAGCCAATACCGGGAGAGGGTAGCGGCTAACGAGCAGTACTTC | CASSQYRERVAANEQYF
TRBJ1-1 | many | 17 | TRBV20-1 | TRBD1 | TGCAGTGCTAGAGACGCAACCAGGACAGGGTTGGGGACTGAAGCTTTCTTT | CSARDATRTGLGTEAFF
TRBJ1-1 | many | 15 | TRBV3-1 | TRBD1 | TGTGCCAGCAGCCACGCGACAGGGGGCTTGACTGAAGCTTTCTTT | CASSHATGGLTEAFF
TRBJ2-2 | many | 17 | TRBV5-1 | . | TGCGCCAGCAGCCATGACAGACACCTCGCGAACACCGGGGAGCTGTTTTTT | CASSHDRHLANTGELFF